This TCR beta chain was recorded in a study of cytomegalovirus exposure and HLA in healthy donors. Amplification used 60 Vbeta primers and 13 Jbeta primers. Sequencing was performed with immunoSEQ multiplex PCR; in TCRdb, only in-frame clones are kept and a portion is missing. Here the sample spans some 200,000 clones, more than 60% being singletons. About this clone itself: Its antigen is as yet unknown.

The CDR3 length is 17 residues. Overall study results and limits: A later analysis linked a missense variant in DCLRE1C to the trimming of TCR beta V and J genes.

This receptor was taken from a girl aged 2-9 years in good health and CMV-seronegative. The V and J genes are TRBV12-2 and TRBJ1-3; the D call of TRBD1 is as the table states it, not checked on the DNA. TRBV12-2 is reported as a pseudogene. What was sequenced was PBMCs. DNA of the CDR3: TGTGCAAGTCGCTTACCGACAGGGGTCATCTCTGGAAACACCATATATTTT. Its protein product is CASRLPTGVISGNTIYF.